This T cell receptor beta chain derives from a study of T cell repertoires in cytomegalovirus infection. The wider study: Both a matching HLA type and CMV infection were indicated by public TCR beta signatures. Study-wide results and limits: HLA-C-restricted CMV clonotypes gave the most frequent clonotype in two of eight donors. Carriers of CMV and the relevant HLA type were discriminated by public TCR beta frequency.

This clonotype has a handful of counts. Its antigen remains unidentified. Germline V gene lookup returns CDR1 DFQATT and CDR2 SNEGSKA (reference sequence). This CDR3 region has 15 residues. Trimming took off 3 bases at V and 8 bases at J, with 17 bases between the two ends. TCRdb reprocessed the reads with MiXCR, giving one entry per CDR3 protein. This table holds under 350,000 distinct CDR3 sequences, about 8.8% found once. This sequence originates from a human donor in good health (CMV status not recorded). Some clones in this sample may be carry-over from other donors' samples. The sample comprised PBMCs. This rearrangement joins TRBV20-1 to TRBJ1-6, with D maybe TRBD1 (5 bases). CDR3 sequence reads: CSARPVGGRYSPLHF. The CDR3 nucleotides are TGCAGTGCTAGGCCGGTGGGGGGTAGGTATTCACCCCTCCACTTT.